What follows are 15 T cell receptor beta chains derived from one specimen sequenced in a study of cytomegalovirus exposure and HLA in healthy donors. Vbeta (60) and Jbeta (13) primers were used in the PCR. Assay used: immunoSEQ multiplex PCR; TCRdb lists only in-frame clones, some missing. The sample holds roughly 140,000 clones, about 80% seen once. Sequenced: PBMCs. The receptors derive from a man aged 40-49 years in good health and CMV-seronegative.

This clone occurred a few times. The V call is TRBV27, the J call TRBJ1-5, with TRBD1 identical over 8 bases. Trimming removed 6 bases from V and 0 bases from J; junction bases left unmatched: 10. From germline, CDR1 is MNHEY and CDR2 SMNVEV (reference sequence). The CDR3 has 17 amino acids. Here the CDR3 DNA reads TGTGCCAGCAGAATCGGACAGGGATCTTATAGCAATCAGCCCCAGCATTTT. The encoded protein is CASRIGQGSYSNQPQHF.

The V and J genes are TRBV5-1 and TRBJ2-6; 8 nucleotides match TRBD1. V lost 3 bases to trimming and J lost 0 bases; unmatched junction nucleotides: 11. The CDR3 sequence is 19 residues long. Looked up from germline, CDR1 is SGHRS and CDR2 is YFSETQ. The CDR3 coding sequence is TGCGCCAGCAGCTCTCGTCCCGGACAGGGCTTCTCTGGGGCCAACGTCCTGACTTTC. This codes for CASSSRPGQGFSGANVLTF.

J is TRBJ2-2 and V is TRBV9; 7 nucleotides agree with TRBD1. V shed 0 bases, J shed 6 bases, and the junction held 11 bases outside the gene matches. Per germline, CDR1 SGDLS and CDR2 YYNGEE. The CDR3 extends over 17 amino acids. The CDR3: CASSVELRDSPAGELFF. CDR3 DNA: TGTGCCAGCAGCGTAGAACTCCGGGACAGTCCCGCCGGGGAGCTGTTTTTT.

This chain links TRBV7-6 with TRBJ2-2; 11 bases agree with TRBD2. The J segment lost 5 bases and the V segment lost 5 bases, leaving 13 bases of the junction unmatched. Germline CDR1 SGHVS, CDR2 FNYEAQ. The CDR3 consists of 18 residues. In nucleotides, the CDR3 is TGTGCCAGCAGCCACCCTAGCGGGGGGTCCACAGTAACCGGGGAGCTGTTTTTT. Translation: CASSHPSGGSTVTGELFF.

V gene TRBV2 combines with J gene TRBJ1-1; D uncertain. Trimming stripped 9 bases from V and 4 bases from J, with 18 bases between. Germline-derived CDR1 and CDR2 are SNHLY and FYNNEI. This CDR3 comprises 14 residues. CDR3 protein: CARMRMGTTTEAFF. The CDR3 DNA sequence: TGTGCCAGGATGCGGATGGGTACCACCACTGAAGCTTTCTTT.

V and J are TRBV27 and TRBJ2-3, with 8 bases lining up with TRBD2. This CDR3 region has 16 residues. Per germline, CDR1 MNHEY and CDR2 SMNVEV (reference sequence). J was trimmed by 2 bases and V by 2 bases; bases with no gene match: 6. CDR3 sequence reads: CASSLSGTRYTDTQYF. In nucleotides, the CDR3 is TGTGCCAGCAGTTTAAGTGGGACTAGGTACACAGATACGCAGTATTTT.

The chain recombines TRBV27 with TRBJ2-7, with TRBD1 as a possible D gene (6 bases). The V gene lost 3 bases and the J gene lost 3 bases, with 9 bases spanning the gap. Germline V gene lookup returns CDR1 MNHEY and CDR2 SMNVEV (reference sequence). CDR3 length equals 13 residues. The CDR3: CASSLVQGYEQYF. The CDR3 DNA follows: TGTGCCAGCAGTTTGGTACAGGGCTACGAGCAGTACTTC.

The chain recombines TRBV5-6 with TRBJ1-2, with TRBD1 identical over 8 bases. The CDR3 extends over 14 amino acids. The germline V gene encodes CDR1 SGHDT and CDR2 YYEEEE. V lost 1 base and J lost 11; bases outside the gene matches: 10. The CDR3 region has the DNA TGTGCCAGCAGCTTGCTGACAGGGGAGAATTCTTACACCTTC. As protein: CASSLLTGENSYTF.

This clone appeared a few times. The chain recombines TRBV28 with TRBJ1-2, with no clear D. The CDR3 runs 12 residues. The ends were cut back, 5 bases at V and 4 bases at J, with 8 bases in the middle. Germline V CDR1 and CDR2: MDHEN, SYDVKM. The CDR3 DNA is TGTGCCAGCAGTCCCCTCCGCTATGGCTACACCTTC. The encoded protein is CASSPLRYGYTF.

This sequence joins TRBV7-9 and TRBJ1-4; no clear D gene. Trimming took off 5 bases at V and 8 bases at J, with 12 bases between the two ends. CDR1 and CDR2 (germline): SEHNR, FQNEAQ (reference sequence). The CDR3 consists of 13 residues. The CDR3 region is CASSQGGLEKLFF. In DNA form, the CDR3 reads TGTGCCAGCAGCCAAGGCGGTTTGGAAAAACTGTTTTTT.

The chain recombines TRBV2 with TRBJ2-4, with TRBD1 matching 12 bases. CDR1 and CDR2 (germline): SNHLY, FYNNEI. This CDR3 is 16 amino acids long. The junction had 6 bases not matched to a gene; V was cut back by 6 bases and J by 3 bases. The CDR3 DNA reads TGTGCCAGCAGACCGGGACAGGGGGCTGGCAAAAACATTCAGTACTTC. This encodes CASRPGQGAGKNIQYF.

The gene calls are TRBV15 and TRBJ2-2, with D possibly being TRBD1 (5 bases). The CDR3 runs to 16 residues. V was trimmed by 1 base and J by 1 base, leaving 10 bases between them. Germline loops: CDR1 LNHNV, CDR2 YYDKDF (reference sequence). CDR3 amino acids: CATSRGTRMNTGELFF. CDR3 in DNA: TGTGCCACCAGCAGAGGGACACGGATGAACACCGGGGAGCTGTTTTTT.

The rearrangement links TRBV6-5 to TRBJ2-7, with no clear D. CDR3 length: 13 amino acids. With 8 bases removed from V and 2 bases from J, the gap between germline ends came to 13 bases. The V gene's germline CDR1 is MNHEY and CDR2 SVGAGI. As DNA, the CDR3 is TGTGCCAGCCTCGATCCTACTACCTACGAGCAGTACTTC. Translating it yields CASLDPTTYEQYF.

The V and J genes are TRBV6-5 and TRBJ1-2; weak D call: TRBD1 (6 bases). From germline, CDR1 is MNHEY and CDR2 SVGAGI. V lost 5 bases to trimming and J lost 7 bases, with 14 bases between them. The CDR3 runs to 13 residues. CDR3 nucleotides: TGTGCCAGCAGTAAACAGGGTTATTTTGGCTACACCTTC. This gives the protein CASSKQGYFGYTF.

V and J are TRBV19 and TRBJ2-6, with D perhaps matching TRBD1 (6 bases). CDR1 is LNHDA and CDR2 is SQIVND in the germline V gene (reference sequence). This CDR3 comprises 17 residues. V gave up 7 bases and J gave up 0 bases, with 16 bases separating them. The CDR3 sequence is CASNPGTTSSGANVLTF. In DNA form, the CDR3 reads TGTGCCAGTAACCCGGGGACAACGAGCTCTGGGGCCAACGTCCTGACTTTC.